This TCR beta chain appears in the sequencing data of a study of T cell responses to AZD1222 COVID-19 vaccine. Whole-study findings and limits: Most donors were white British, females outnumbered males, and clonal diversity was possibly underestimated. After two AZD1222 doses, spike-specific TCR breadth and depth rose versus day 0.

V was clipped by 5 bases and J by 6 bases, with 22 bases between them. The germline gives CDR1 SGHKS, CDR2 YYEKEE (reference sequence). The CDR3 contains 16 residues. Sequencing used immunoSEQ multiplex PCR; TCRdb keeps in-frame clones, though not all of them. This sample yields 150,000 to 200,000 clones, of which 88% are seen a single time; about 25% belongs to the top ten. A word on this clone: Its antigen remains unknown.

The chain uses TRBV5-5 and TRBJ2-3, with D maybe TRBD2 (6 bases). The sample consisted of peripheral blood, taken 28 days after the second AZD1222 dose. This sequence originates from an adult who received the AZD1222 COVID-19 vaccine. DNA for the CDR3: TGTGCCAGCAGGGTGGAAGCGGGCTTAGCTGGGGATACGCAGTATTTT. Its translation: CASRVEAGLAGDTQYF.